These T cell receptor beta chains were read from a single sample in a study of cytomegalovirus exposure and HLA in healthy donors. Assay used: immunoSEQ multiplex PCR; TCRdb lists only in-frame clones, some missing. Of 200,000 to 250,000 clones in the sample, 75% to 90% were seen once. The sequenced sample was PBMCs. Every receptor here comes from a woman aged 18-29 years in good health and CMV-seronegative. Each CDR3 is given with its conserved first and last residue. Each record gives: J gene, clone size, V gene, D gene, CDR3 DNA, CDR3 protein. D genes are given only for firm matches. The size of a clone is reported for some rows only, either as once, few or many, or as a class for expanded clones.

TRBJ1-5 | NA | TRBV2 | NA | TGTGCCAGCAGGTTGGAAGGTACTAGCAATCAGCCCCAGCATTTT | CASRLEGTSNQPQHF
TRBJ2-1 | NA | TRBV19 | NA | TGTGCCAGTAGTATATTTGGGAACAATGAGCAGTTCTTC | CASSIFGNNEQFF
TRBJ1-1 | NA | TRBV2 | NA | TGTGCCAGCAGTGAAGTCGGAAGAGGGGGGGTTGAAGCTTTCTTT | CASSEVGRGGVEAFF
TRBJ1-5 | few | TRBV28 | NA | TGTGCCAGCAGTTTCACGGGGGCGCGCAATCAGCCCCAGCATTTT | CASSFTGARNQPQHF
TRBJ1-5 | few | TRBV2 | NA | TGTGCCAGCAGTGTCCCTGGGCGGAGCAATCAGCCCCAGCATTTT | CASSVPGRSNQPQHF
TRBJ1-4 | NA | TRBV6-5 | NA | TGTGCCAGCAGTTACGACGGGGGGGCTGAAAAACTGTTTTTT | CASSYDGGAEKLFF
TRBJ2-6 | NA | TRBV4-1 | TRBD2 | TGCGCCAGCAGCCAAGCAAGACTAGCGGGAGCTTTTACCTCTGGGGCCAACGTCCTGACTTTC | CASSQARLAGAFTSGANVLTF
TRBJ2-2 | NA | TRBV5-1 | NA | TGCGCCAGCAGCTCCCTCCCCAGGGAAGACGGTGGCGGGGAGCTGTTTTTT | CASSSLPREDGGGELFF
TRBJ1-1 | NA | TRBV5-1 | NA | TGCGCCAGCAGCTTAGGAAAGAACACTGAAGCTTTCTTT | CASSLGKNTEAFF
TRBJ2-1 | NA | TRBV2 | NA | TGTGCCAGCTACACCGAACTAGCAAGCCATGAGCAGTTCTTC | CASYTELASHEQFF
TRBJ1-2 | NA | TRBV5-6 | NA | TGTGCCAGCAGCTTGGCCGGGGGACCGAATGGCTACACCTTC | CASSLAGGPNGYTF
TRBJ1-3 | NA | TRBV30 | NA | TGTGCCTGGAGTTCCGGGTTGGGTGGAAACACCATATATTTT | CAWSSGLGGNTIYF
TRBJ2-1 | NA | TRBV5-1 | NA | TGCGCCAGCAGCGCGTTATCTAGCGTCTCCTACAATGAGCAGTTCTTC | CASSALSSVSYNEQFF
TRBJ2-6 | NA | TRBV28 | NA | TGTGCCAGCAGAGGGGGGGGCAGCGTCATCTCTGGGGCCAACGTCCTGACTTTC | CASRGGGSVISGANVLTF
TRBJ1-2 | few | TRBV4-1 | NA | TGCGCCAGCAGCCACGGGCATGGCTACACCTTC | CASSHGHGYTF
TRBJ2-2 | NA | TRBV2 | NA | TGTGCCAGCAGTGAGCACACCGGGGAGCTGTTTTTT | CASSEHTGELFF
TRBJ1-5 | NA | TRBV28 | TRBD1 | TGTGCCAGCAGTCCGGGACAGTACTATCAGCCCCAGCATTTT | CASSPGQYYQPQHF
TRBJ2-1 | NA | TRBV6-6 | TRBD2 | TGTGCCAGCAGTTACGGACTAGCGGAGGGCAATGAGCAGTTCTTC | CASSYGLAEGNEQFF
TRBJ2-5 | NA | TRBV4-1 | NA | TGCGCCAGCAGCCAAGAAGGTTACGGCCTCCGGCTACAAGAGACCCAGTACTTC | CASSQEGYGLRLQETQYF
TRBJ2-3 | NA | TRBV5-1 | NA | TGCGCCAGCAGCTTGGCCACAGATACGCAGTATTTT | CASSLATDTQYF
TRBJ1-5 | NA | TRBV7-9 | NA | TGTGCCAGCAGCCGCATCCAGGGTCGCGGCAATCAGCCCCAGCATTTT | CASSRIQGRGNQPQHF
TRBJ1-2 | NA | TRBV10-3 | NA | TGTGCCATCAGTCCTGGGGGGGATGGCTACACCTTC | CAISPGGDGYTF
TRBJ1-5 | NA | TRBV2 | NA | TGTGCCAGCAGTGAAGCGCGGGGCCAGGGAGGTCAGCCCCAGCATTTT | CASSEARGQGGQPQHF
TRBJ2-1 | few | TRBV18 | NA | TGTGCCAGCTCACCAGAGACGCGGGAACCCATCTACAATGAGCAGTTCTTC | CASSPETREPIYNEQFF
TRBJ1-5 | NA | TRBV2 | NA | TGTGCCAGCAGTGAGGGACGCGATCAGCCCCAGCATTTT | CASSEGRDQPQHF
TRBJ2-4 | NA | TRBV7-9 | NA | TGTGCCAGCAGCATGGGACACGCTGGGGACATTCAGTACTTC | CASSMGHAGDIQYF
TRBJ2-7 | once | TRBV6-5 | TRBD2 | TGTGCCAGCAGTTACTCATTAGCGGGCCCTTTCGAGCAGTACTTC | CASSYSLAGPFEQYF
TRBJ2-5 | NA | TRBV7-9 | TRBD1 | TGTGCCAGCAGCTTACGTACAGGGGCTTCGGAGACCCAGTACTTC | CASSLRTGASETQYF
TRBJ1-5 | NA | TRBV30 | NA | TGTGCCTGGAGTGGGCAGGACAATCAGCCCCAGCATTTT | CAWSGQDNQPQHF
TRBJ1-2 | few | TRBV2 | NA | TGTGCCAGCAGTGAAGGGTCGACCCGGGCTCCTCCTCCCTTC | CASSEGSTRAPPPF
TRBJ1-2 | NA | TRBV6-5 | TRBD1 | TGTGCCAGCAGTTACTCGAGTCGGGACAGGTGGATAGGCTACACCTTC | CASSYSSRDRWIGYTF
TRBJ1-2 | NA | TRBV7-6 | NA | TGTGCCAGCAGCTCCAGACTGGACACCTTC | CASSSRLDTF
TRBJ2-2 | NA | TRBV19 | TRBD1 | TGTGCCTCCAGAGCGAGGGGGCAAGGCACCGGGGAGCTGTTTTTT | CASRARGQGTGELFF
TRBJ2-7 | NA | TRBV30 | TRBD2 | TGTGCCTGGAGTGCCGGGACTAGCGTGGCCTACGAGCAGTACTTC | CAWSAGTSVAYEQYF
TRBJ2-7 | NA | TRBV19 | NA | TGTGCCAGTAGTATAAGGCTATCCGGATACGAGCAGTACTTC | CASSIRLSGYEQYF
TRBJ1-5 | medium-sized | TRBV2 | NA | TGTGCCAGCAGCGCAGGGATCAATAGCAATCAGCCCCAGCATTTT | CASSAGINSNQPQHF
TRBJ2-5 | NA | TRBV6-5 | TRBD1 | TGTGCCAGCAGTTACCGTCACCTTTCGACAGGGGGGACCCAGTACTTC | CASSYRHLSTGGTQYF
TRBJ2-1 | NA | TRBV4-1 | TRBD2 | TGCGCCAGCAGCCTGACACTCACAACTAGCGGGGGGGCCAGTGAGCAGTTCTTC | CASSLTLTTSGGASEQFF
TRBJ2-7 | NA | TRBV9 | TRBD1 | TGTGCCAGCAGCCCCGGACAGGGCCAGGACGAACTACAGTACTTC | CASSPGQGQDELQYF
TRBJ1-2 | NA | TRBV6-5 | NA | TGTGCCAGCAGCCGCAGACAGGACGACTATGGCTACACCTTC | CASSRRQDDYGYTF
TRBJ2-7 | NA | TRBV18 | NA | TGTGCCAGCTCACCAGAAGTCTCGGCCGAGCAGTACTTC | CASSPEVSAEQYF
TRBJ1-1 | NA | TRBV29-1 | TRBD1 | TGCAGCGGGGGGGACAGGGTGAACACTGAAGCTTTCTTT | CSGGDRVNTEAFF
TRBJ1-3 | NA | TRBV4-1 | NA | TGCGCCAGCACTCTGACTCCAGCTTCTGGAAACACCATATATTTT | CASTLTPASGNTIYF
TRBJ1-5 | NA | TRBV30 | TRBD1 | TGTGCCTGGAGCGGGACAGGGGGAAATCAGCCCCAGCATTTT | CAWSGTGGNQPQHF
TRBJ2-7 | NA | TRBV5-1 | NA | TGCGCCAGCAGCTTGGGAAGGCGGAGCTCCTACGAGCAGTACTTC | CASSLGRRSSYEQYF
TRBJ2-7 | few | TRBV18 | TRBD1 | TGTGCCAGCTCACCTAGGACAGGTTCCTACGAGCAGTACTTC | CASSPRTGSYEQYF
TRBJ2-2 | once | TRBV11-3 | NA | TGTGCCAGCAGCTTAGATACGGTAAACACCGGGGAGCTGTTTTTT | CASSLDTVNTGELFF
TRBJ2-7 | NA | TRBV5-4 | NA | TGTGCCAGCAGGAGGGACTTCTTCTCCTACGAGCAGTACTTC | CASRRDFFSYEQYF
TRBJ2-5 | NA | TRBV29-1 | TRBD2 | TGCAGCGTTGACCCCAAGACTAGCGGGGGGGAGACCCAGTACTTC | CSVDPKTSGGETQYF
TRBJ1-5 | NA | TRBV18 | TRBD1 | TGTGCCAGCTCACCACCGGGACAGGGGGCGCAGCCCCAGCATTTT | CASSPPGQGAQPQHF
TRBJ1-2 | NA | TRBV15 | NA | TGTGCCACCAGCAGACCGAGGAGTAACTATGGCTACACCTTC | CATSRPRSNYGYTF